One and the same sample provided the 5 T cell receptor beta chains below, sequenced in a study of blood T cell repertoires in COVID-19. Method: immunoSEQ multiplex PCR; TCRdb's copy keeps in-frame clones and lacks some. This sample has hundreds of thousands of clones; more than 90% occur once, and the top ten carry 2.6%. Specimen: PBMCs or T cells enriched from blood (not recorded which). Receptors originate from a man between 60 and 75 years old who had recovered from COVID-19.

The chain uses TRBV7-8 and TRBJ1-2, with no clear D. Germline CDR1 SGHVS, CDR2 FQNEAQ. Trimming removed 5 bases at V and 4 bases at J, with 11 bases between. The CDR3 totals 13 residues. The CDR3 DNA sequence: TGTGCCAGCAGCGTGGTGGAGAGCTATGGCTACACCTTC. The encoded protein is CASSVVESYGYTF.

The chain combines TRBV21-1 with TRBJ1-5; the table's TRBD1 call for D was not verified on the DNA. TRBV21-1 has pseudogene status. This CDR3 region has 16 residues. CDR3 sequence: CATRARFTGSNQPQHF. The CDR3 DNA sequence: TGTGCCACCCGCGCGAGGTTCACAGGTAGCAATCAGCCCCAGCATTTT.

The gene calls are TRBV11-3 and TRBJ1-4; D remains ambiguous. The CDR3 spans 15 residues. Germline V gene sequence: CDR1 SGHNT, CDR2 YENEEA. V was pared by 3 bases and J by 0 bases, with 8 bases between. Here the CDR3 DNA reads TGTGCCAGCAGCTTCCAAGTAGCAACTAATGAAAAACTGTTTTTT. Its protein is CASSFQVATNEKLFF.

This clone has a handful of counts. An end of the junction differs from the germline gene, which may be a read error. This chain connects TRBV6-5 to TRBJ2-7, with D tentatively TRBD1 (5 bases). This CDR3 is 14 amino acids long. CDR1 is MNHEY, CDR2 SVGAGI, per germline. The CDR3 sequence is CASSDSGQNYEQYF. The CDR3 DNA sequence: TGTGCCAGCAGTGACTCTGGACAAAACTACGAGCAGTACTTC.

The chain carries TRBV19 and TRBJ1-2; D is unresolved. The CDR3 covers 16 residues. Germline V gene data show CDR1 as LNHDA and CDR2 as SQIVND (reference sequence). V was shortened by 3 bases and J by 0 bases, with 14 bases between the two germline ends. CDR3 sequence (DNA): TGTGCCAGTAGTATCCGGACGGGGAGGACTAACTATGGCTACACCTTC. Its translation: CASSIRTGRTNYGYTF.